This T cell receptor beta chain derives from a study of shared clonotypes between healthy human individuals. Researchers divided each subset's genomic DNA evenly across several immunoSEQ plates. TCRdb's table, derived via immunoSEQ multiplex PCR, lists solely in-frame clones and lacks some. This sample carries hundreds of thousands of clones, around 74% of them seen once, and the ten largest clones take about 1.7%. CDR3 size: 13 residues. Germline V gene data show CDR1 as MNHNY and CDR2 as SVGAGI (reference sequence). The germline V and J ends were trimmed by 1 base and 1 base, with 2 bases remaining between them. Findings of the study overall: The genetic and exposure-history diversity represented was limited by few donors.

Comment on this clone: Its specificity is not known.

Healthy HIV-negative adults without recent acute infections or vaccinations served as donors. This receptor was identified in a woman younger than 45 in good health. The material sequenced was memory CD4+ T cells sorted from blood. As for subset: CD45RA-negative fraction. This chain connects TRBV6-6 to TRBJ2-1; D not resolved. CDR3 loop: CASSYYSYNEQFF. DNA of the CDR3: TGTGCCAGCAGTTACTATTCCTACAATGAGCAGTTCTTC.